Each of the 9 T cell receptor beta chains below was sequenced from the same sample in a study of blood T cell repertoires in COVID-19 (dated by TCRdb to about 2020). Library generation was performed with the immunoSEQ multiplex PCR assay. Here the immuneACCESS table is served through TCRdb, limited to in-frame sequences with V and J called. Missing clones are a known gap in these copies; in checked studies unresolved V genes cover under half, and the rest lacks a known reason. Recorded for this sample are 53,000 or so clones; 90% of them occurred a single time. The ten top clones hold around 3% of the sample. Source material: peripheral blood. These receptor sequences come from a human donor in a cohort sampled during active COVID-19.

The rearrangement uses TRBV20-1 and TRBJ2-7; a possible D gene is TRBD2 (5 bases). The CDR3 sequence is 11 residues long. CDR1 is DFQATT, CDR2 SNEGSKA, per germline (reference sequence). Trimming shortened V by 4 bases and J by 6 bases, and 10 bases separated the two germline ends. This CDR3 is CSAKEGVEQYF. In nucleotides, the CDR3 is TGCAGTGCTAAAGAGGGAGTCGAGCAGTACTTC.

V is TRBV2 and J is TRBJ2-3; 9 bases agree with TRBD2. V was pared by 3 bases and J by 5 bases, with 3 bases of the junction left unmatched. Per germline, CDR1 SNHLY and CDR2 FYNNEI. The CDR3 has 14 amino acids. CDR3 sequence (DNA): TGTGCCAGCAGTGAGGGACTAGCAGAAGATACGCAGTATTTT. Translating gives CASSEGLAEDTQYF.

The J gene is TRBJ2-7, the V gene TRBV11-2, with 8 positions matching TRBD2. The CDR3 has 15 residues. The J segment lost 6 bases and the V segment lost 3 bases, leaving 10 bases of the junction unmatched. Germline V lookup: CDR1 SGHAT, CDR2 FQNNGV. CDR3 nucleotides: TGTGCCAGCAGCTTTACTTTTAGCGGGAACATCGAGCAGTACTTC. As protein: CASSFTFSGNIEQYF.

The CDR3 DNA is TGTGCCAGCAGCTTTGGACACAAATATGGCTACACCTTC. The encoded protein is CASSFGHKYGYTF. The genes are TRBV5-8 and TRBJ1-2; possible D gene TRBD1, 5 bases. CDR3 length equals 13 residues. Germline-derived CDR1 and CDR2 are SGHTS and YDEGEE. Trimming left V 2 bases short and J 5 bases short, with 10 bases between.

The chain is built from TRBV27 and TRBJ1-3; maybe TRBD1 (5 bases). The germline V gene encodes CDR1 MNHEY and CDR2 SMNVEV (reference sequence). The V end lost 9 bases, the J end lost 5 bases, and 17 bases lay between the germline ends. This CDR3 comprises 14 residues. CDR3 DNA sequence: TGTGCCAGGACAAAAGGGGCAGGGAGAAACACCATATATTTT. It is translated as CARTKGAGRNTIYF.

V is TRBV6-1 and J is TRBJ1-5, with 7 bases fitting TRBD1. The germline CDR1 and CDR2 sequences are MNHNS and SASEGT. V dropped 2 bases and J dropped 7; count of bases not matched to a gene: 11. CDR3 length equals 16 residues. The CDR3 nucleotides are TGTGCCAGCAGTGAAAGTGGGCAGGGGGGAGGCCAGCCCCAGCATTTT. Translating it yields CASSESGQGGGQPQHF.

This sequence joins TRBV7-2 and TRBJ1-4; 10 nucleotides line up with TRBD1. This CDR3 comprises 16 residues. From germline, CDR1 is SGHTA and CDR2 FQGNSA. Trimming took 3 bases from V and 10 from J; bases not matched to a gene: 11. As DNA, the CDR3 is TGTGCCAGCAGCTTCAGAGCCGGGACAGGGGAAGGAAAACTGTTTTTT. Translation: CASSFRAGTGEGKLFF.

J is TRBJ2-7 and V is TRBV6-5, with 10 bases that match TRBD1. Germline lookup yields CDR1 MNHEY and CDR2 SVGAGI. The CDR3 is 14 amino acids. J was trimmed by 6 bases and V by 6 bases; bases with no gene match: 8. As DNA, the CDR3 is TGTGCCAGCAGCCGGACAGGGGGAAAAAGCGAGCAGTACTTC. Its protein product is CASSRTGGKSEQYF.

This rearrangement joins TRBV6-4 to TRBJ2-2; 7 bases are shared with TRBD1. With V trimmed by 2 bases and J by 0 bases, 3 bases remained unmatched. Per germline, CDR1 MRHNA and CDR2 SNTAGT. CDR3 length: 16 amino acids. The CDR3 sequence is CASSDPGGPNTGELFF. The CDR3 nucleotides are TGTGCCAGCAGTGACCCAGGGGGTCCGAACACCGGGGAGCTGTTTTTT.